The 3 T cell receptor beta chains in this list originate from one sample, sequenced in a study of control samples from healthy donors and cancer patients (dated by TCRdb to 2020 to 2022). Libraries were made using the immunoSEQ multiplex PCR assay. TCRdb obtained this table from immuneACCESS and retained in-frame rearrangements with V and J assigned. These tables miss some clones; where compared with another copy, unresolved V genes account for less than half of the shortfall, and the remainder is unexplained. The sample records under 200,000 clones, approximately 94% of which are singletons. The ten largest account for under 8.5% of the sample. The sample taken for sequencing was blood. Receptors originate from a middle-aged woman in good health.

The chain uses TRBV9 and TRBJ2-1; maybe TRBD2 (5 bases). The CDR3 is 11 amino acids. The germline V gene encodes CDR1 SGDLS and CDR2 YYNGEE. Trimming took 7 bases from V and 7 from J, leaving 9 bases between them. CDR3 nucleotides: TGTGCCAGCGGGAGTGGAAATGAGCAGTTCTTC. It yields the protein CASGSGNEQFF.

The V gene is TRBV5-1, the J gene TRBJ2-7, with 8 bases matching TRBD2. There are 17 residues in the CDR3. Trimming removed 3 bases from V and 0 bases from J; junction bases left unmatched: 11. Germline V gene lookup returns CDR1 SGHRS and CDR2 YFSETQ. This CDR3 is CASSSDSGGGYSYEQYF. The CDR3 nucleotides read TGCGCCAGCAGCTCGGACTCGGGCGGGGGGTACTCCTACGAGCAGTACTTC.

The CDR3 nucleotides are TGTGCCAGTTCACGGGACAGGGACTACGAGCAGTACTTC. The encoded protein is CASSRDRDYEQYF. The rearrangement links TRBV2 to TRBJ2-7; the match to TRBD1 covers 9 bases. This CDR3 has 13 residues. CDR1 is SNHLY, CDR2 FYNNEI, per germline. V dropped 9 bases and J dropped 3; count of bases not matched to a gene: 6.